The present T cell receptor beta chain was sequenced within a study of OX40 agonist ivuxolimab in advanced cancers. The overall study: Patients got intravenous ivuxolimab at 0.01 to 10 mg/kg every 2 weeks.

Libraries were prepared by immunoSEQ multiplex PCR; TCRdb keeps only in-frame clonotypes and omits some of them. The sample has roughly 60,000 clones, around nine tenths seen once. The V gene lost 0 bases and the J gene lost 5 bases, with 14 bases spanning the gap. This CDR3 comprises 15 residues. Germline V gene lookup returns CDR1 SGHKS and CDR2 YYEKEE (reference sequence). This clonotype was sampled from an adult with an advanced solid tumor such as melanoma, head and neck, liver or kidney cancer. The sample in question was CD4+ or CD8+ T cells sorted from blood, obtained in a trial of the OX40 agonist ivuxolimab. The gene calls are TRBV5-5 and TRBJ2-5; D unresolved. The CDR3 loop reads CASSLEPDARETQYF. The CDR3 DNA reads TGTGCCAGCAGCTTGGAGCCGGACGCAAGGGAGACCCAGTACTTC.